One sample yielded the 30 T cell receptor beta chains listed below, sequenced in a study of CD8 T cells in Susac syndrome. RNA amounts of about 0.5 to 1 ug underwent reverse transcription with random hexamers. TCRdb independently ran MiXCR on the immunoSEQ multiplex PCR reads; one entry per CDR3 protein. Altogether 150,000 or so distinct CDR3 sequences are present, 95% being singletons, with the ten largest covering roughly 0.14%. The source material was CD4+ T cells from PBMCs. These receptors were obtained from a human donor with Susac syndrome.

The chain carries TRBV20-1 and TRBJ2-7; the D is unclear. The CDR3 has 14 residues. Germline V lookup: CDR1 DFQATT, CDR2 SNEGSKA (reference sequence). The V end lost 2 bases, the J end lost 0 bases, and 11 bases lay between the germline ends. CDR3 sequence (DNA): TGCAGTGCTAGACCTGGGATTAGCTCCTACGAGCAGTACTTC. It codes for CSARPGISSYEQYF.

The CDR3 loop is CASSVDPLGNGEQFF. The CDR3 region has the DNA TGTGCCAGCAGCGTAGATCCGCTTGGCAACGGTGAGCAGTTCTTC. The gene calls are TRBV9 and TRBJ2-1; no reliable D call. The V end lost 0 bases, the J end lost 9 bases, and 16 bases lay between the germline ends. The length of the CDR3 is 15 residues. Germline loops: CDR1 SGDLS, CDR2 YYNGEE.

This rearrangement joins TRBV30 to TRBJ1-2; tentative D call: TRBD1 (6 bases). Trimming shortened V by 7 bases and J by 6 bases, and 9 bases separated the two germline ends. Germline V gene lookup returns CDR1 GTSNPN and CDR2 SVGIG (reference sequence). The CDR3 extends over 10 amino acids. The CDR3 DNA reads TGTGCCTATGGGGGCGATGGCTACACCTTC. It encodes CAYGGDGYTF.

The V gene is TRBV30, the J gene TRBJ2-2; D remains ambiguous. The germline CDR1 and CDR2 sequences are GTSNPN and SVGIG (reference sequence). Trimming took off 2 bases at V and 6 bases at J, with 10 bases between the two ends. This CDR3 is 13 amino acids long. This CDR3 is CAWSSHGAGELFF. The CDR3 DNA reads as TGTGCCTGGAGTTCTCATGGGGCCGGGGAGCTGTTTTTT.

The chain employs TRBV3-1 and TRBJ2-2; possibly TRBD1 or TRBD2 for D (5 bases each). V was pared by 3 bases and J by 5 bases, with 16 bases between. Germline V CDR1 and CDR2: LGHDT, YNNKEL (reference sequence). The CDR3 consists of 16 residues. This CDR3 is CASSHTGTVNTGELFF. The DNA of the CDR3 is TGTGCCAGCAGCCATACCGGGACCGTCAATACCGGGGAGCTGTTTTTT.

This clonotype was recorded once. The rearrangement uses TRBV28 and TRBJ2-7; D is undetermined. The V gene lost 3 bases and the J gene lost 2 bases, with 8 bases spanning the gap. The CDR3 contains 13 residues. Looked up from germline, CDR1 is MDHEN and CDR2 is SYDVKM. CDR3 in amino acids: CASSLGAPYEQYF. As DNA, the CDR3 is TGTGCCAGCAGTTTGGGTGCTCCCTACGAGCAGTACTTC.

V and J are TRBV11-2 and TRBJ2-1, with TRBD2 as a possible D gene (6 bases). V gave up 5 bases and J gave up 2 bases, with 16 bases separating them. The germline V gene has CDR1 SGHAT and CDR2 FQNNGV. The CDR3 is made up of 16 amino acids. CDR3 in amino acids: CASSPRRAKTYNEQFF. DNA of the CDR3: TGTGCCAGCAGCCCCCGGAGGGCCAAAACCTACAATGAGCAGTTCTTC.

The rearrangement joins TRBV5-1 to TRBJ2-7; D is perhaps TRBD1 (6 bases). The V gene lost 4 bases and the J gene lost 7 bases, with 18 bases spanning the gap. Germline V gives CDR1 SGHRS, CDR2 YFSETQ. This CDR3 is built from 14 residues. CDR3 in DNA: TGCGCCAGCAGCCCCGAATGGGGGCGGCGAGAGCAGTACTTC. Its protein is CASSPEWGRREQYF.

The rearrangement links TRBV5-1 to TRBJ2-5, with D possibly called TRBD1 or TRBD2 (5 bases each). Trimming stripped 0 bases from V and 0 bases from J, with 15 bases between. The CDR3 sequence is 17 residues long. Germline values: CDR1 SGHRS, CDR2 YFSETQ. The CDR3 here is CASSLAPGTKYQETQYF. In DNA form, the CDR3 reads TGCGCCAGCAGCTTGGCGCCCGGGACCAAATACCAAGAGACCCAGTACTTC.

The chain couples TRBV6-1 to TRBJ1-2; maybe TRBD1 (5 bases). The CDR3 is 16 residues long. Germline CDR1 MNHNS, CDR2 SASEGT. Trimming cost V 5 bases and J 4 bases, with 20 bases left between them. CDR3 residues: CASSPRRGLDPYGYTF. The CDR3 nucleotides are TGTGCCAGCAGTCCCCGCCGGGGACTCGACCCCTATGGCTACACCTTC.

This chain uses TRBV12-3 or TRBV12-4 with TRBJ2-1; 9 nucleotides match TRBD2. The ends lost 6 bases at V and 5 bases at J; junction bases unmatched: 5. The length of the CDR3 is 14 residues. CDR3 nucleotide sequence: TGTGCCAGCAGGGCTAGCGGGGCGAACAATGAGCAGTTCTTC. It translates to CASRASGANNEQFF.

A word on this clonotype: A junction end diverges from the germline sequence, so it may reflect a read error. This chain uses TRBV7-2 with TRBJ2-3; D uncertain. The CDR3 is 11 amino acids. Looked up from germline, CDR1 is SGHTA and CDR2 is FQGNSA. The CDR3 sequence: CASSLADTQYF. DNA for the CDR3: TGTGCCAGCAGTTTAGCAGATACGCAGTATTTT. The whole variable domain, filled in from reference TRBV7-2 and TRBJ2-3, reads GAGVSQSPSNKVTEKGKDVELRCDPISGHTALYWYRQSLGQGLEFLIYFQGNSAPDKSGLPSDRFSAERTGGSVSTLTIQRTQQEDSAVYLCASSLADTQYFGPGTRLTVL.

The rearrangement uses TRBV7-3 and TRBJ2-1; tentatively, D is TRBD1 (6 bases). The CDR3 consists of 12 residues. Germline loops: CDR1 SGHTA, CDR2 FQGTGA. The V end was cut by 4 bases, the J end by 7 bases, with 8 bases between. The CDR3 DNA follows: TGTGCCAGCAGCTCCACAGGGAATGAGCAGTTCTTC. Translation gives CASSSTGNEQFF. Variable domain in full (rest from reference TRBV7-3 and TRBJ2-1): GAGVSQTPSNKVTEKGKYVELRCDPISGHTALYWYRQSLGQGPEFLIYFQGTGAADDSGLPNDRFFAVRPEGSVSTLKIQRTERGDSAVYLCASSSTGNEQFFGPGTRLTVL.

J is TRBJ1-2 and V is TRBV30; D is unresolved. This CDR3 is 12 amino acids long. Germline V lookup: CDR1 GTSNPN, CDR2 SVGIG (reference sequence). V lost 1 base and J 4 bases, leaving 7 bases between the germline ends. The CDR3 is CAWSGGAYGYTF. The DNA of the CDR3 is TGTGCCTGGAGTGGGGGAGCCTATGGCTACACCTTC.

This sequence joins TRBV13 and TRBJ2-6; TRBD1 agrees at 7 bases. This CDR3 has 15 amino acids. V shed 4 bases and J 2 bases; nucleotides not matched to a gene: 2. Germline V gives CDR1 PRHDT, CDR2 FYEKMQ (reference sequence). Written as DNA, the CDR3 is TGTGCCAGCAGCTCGGGACAGACTGGGGCCAACGTCCTGACTTTC. As protein: CASSSGQTGANVLTF. The whole variable domain, remainder taken from reference TRBV13 and TRBJ2-6, is AAGVIQSPRHLIKEKRETATLKCYPIPRHDTVYWYQQGPGQDPQFLISFYEKMQSDKGSIPDRFSAQQFSDYHSELNMSSLELGDSALYFCASSSGQTGANVLTFGAGSRLTVL.

This sequence joins TRBV25-1 and TRBJ1-1, with 8 bases that match TRBD1. Germline loops: CDR1 MGHDK, CDR2 SYGVNS. V gave up 7 bases and J gave up 4 bases; unmatched junction bases: 5. This CDR3 region has 13 residues. The chain's CDR3 is CASIGQGSTEAFF. The CDR3, as DNA: TGTGCCAGCATAGGACAGGGAAGCACTGAAGCTTTCTTT.

This chain joins TRBV20-1 and TRBJ2-4; TRBD2 might be the D (6 bases). Looked up from germline, CDR1 is DFQATT and CDR2 is SNEGSKA (reference sequence). This CDR3 comprises 15 residues. Deletions cut 5 bases from V and 1 base from J, with 15 bases between. CDR3 loop: CSADGTWEAKNIQYF. CDR3 nucleotide sequence: TGCAGTGCTGACGGGACTTGGGAGGCCAAAAACATTCAGTACTTC.

The CDR3 nucleotides read TGTGCCAGCAAAGGGGGAGTCGAGACCCAGTACTTC. This translates into CASKGGVETQYF. V gene TRBV28 combines with J gene TRBJ2-5, with D perhaps TRBD1 (6 bases). Trimming stripped 7 bases from V and 5 bases from J, with 11 bases between. The CDR3 has 12 residues. Germline CDR1 reads MDHEN; CDR2 reads SYDVKM.

This sequence joins TRBV30 and TRBJ2-7; 8 bases match TRBD1. The length of the CDR3 is 13 residues. J gave up 7 bases and V 1 base, and 6 bases lay outside the gene matches. Germline V gene sequence: CDR1 GTSNPN, CDR2 SVGIG (reference sequence). Here the CDR3 DNA reads TGTGCCTGGAGTGCCGACAGGGGCTTTGAGCAGTACTTC. It specifies CAWSADRGFEQYF.

The chain links TRBV30 to TRBJ2-5; the D is unclear. Germline V gene data show CDR1 as GTSNPN and CDR2 as SVGIG (reference sequence). The CDR3 extends over 12 amino acids. V was shortened by 3 bases and J by 5 bases, with 10 bases between the two germline ends. As DNA, the CDR3 is TGTGCCTGGAGCGATTACGGGGAGACCCAGTACTTC. It translates to CAWSDYGETQYF. The full variable domain, its missing parts supplied by reference TRBV30 and TRBJ2-5, is SQTIHQWPATLVQPVGSPLSLECTVEGTSNPNLYWYRQAAGRGLQLLFYSVGIGQISSEVPQNLSASRPQDRQFILSSKKLLLSDSGFYLCAWSDYGETQYFGPGTRLLVL.

The chain carries TRBV29-1 and TRBJ2-2; D is unclear. V was shortened by 3 bases and J by 0 bases, with 11 bases between the two germline ends. CDR3 length equals 15 residues. CDR1 is SQVTM and CDR2 is ANQGSEA in the germline V gene. CDR3 sequence reads: CSVEGGVPNTGELFF. The CDR3 DNA follows: TGCAGCGTTGAGGGTGGGGTGCCGAACACCGGGGAGCTGTTTTTT.

The chain couples TRBV20-1 to TRBJ2-1; TRBD2 might be the D (8 bases). The CDR3 is made up of 15 amino acids. In germline, CDR1 is DFQATT, CDR2 SNEGSKA (reference sequence). V was pared by 5 bases and J by 2 bases, with 16 bases between. The CDR3 protein is CSAARGTSAYNEQFF. CDR3 coding DNA: TGCAGTGCTGCCAGGGGGACTAGTGCCTACAATGAGCAGTTCTTC.

CDR3 protein: CSDDTWTYEQYF. CDR3 bases: TGCAGCGATGATACATGGACCTACGAGCAGTACTTC. The chain employs TRBV29-1 and TRBJ2-7; D gene unclear. Germline-derived CDR1 and CDR2 are SQVTM and ANQGSEA. Trimming took off 7 bases at V and 2 bases at J, with 12 bases between the two ends. This CDR3 region has 12 residues.

The chain uses TRBV20-1 and TRBJ2-3; D remains ambiguous. The CDR3 runs 12 residues. Germline V lookup: CDR1 DFQATT, CDR2 SNEGSKA (reference sequence). The CDR3 bases are TGCACCGTAAGAGGCCCCGCAGATACGCAGTATTTT. Encoded protein: CTVRGPADTQYF.

CDR3 amino acids: CAWSPDRVSSGNTIYF. The CDR3 nucleotides are TGTGCCTGGAGTCCGGACAGGGTCTCCTCTGGAAACACCATATATTTT. V is TRBV30 and J is TRBJ1-3; TRBD1 aligns across 8 bases. From germline, CDR1 is GTSNPN and CDR2 SVGIG (reference sequence). The CDR3 runs 16 residues. Trimming removed 2 bases from V and 0 bases from J; junction bases left unmatched: 6.

The chain employs TRBV24-1 and TRBJ2-1; D remains ambiguous. Trimming took 3 bases from V and 11 from J, leaving 13 bases between them. The CDR3 runs 13 residues. Germline values: CDR1 KGHDR, CDR2 SFDVKD. CDR3 residues: CATSDKAAMQQFF. CDR3 in DNA: TGTGCCACCAGTGATAAGGCCGCAATGCAGCAGTTCTTC.

This clonotype appeared once. Here the CDR3 reads CASSLLPGINYGYTF. The CDR3 DNA follows: TGTGCCAGCAGCTTACTCCCAGGGATTAACTATGGCTACACCTTC. The rearrangement joins TRBV7-3 to TRBJ1-2, with D tentatively TRBD1 (5 bases). Between the trimmed V and J ends, which lost 2 bases and 1 base, there was a span of 11 bases. The length of the CDR3 is 15 residues. Germline CDR1 reads SGHTA; CDR2 reads FQGTGA.

This chain uses TRBV18 with TRBJ2-5; D is undetermined. The germline gives CDR1 KGHSH, CDR2 LQKENI. Trimming took off 5 bases at V and 2 bases at J, with 9 bases between the two ends. The CDR3 spans 13 residues. Written as DNA, the CDR3 is TGTGCCAGCTCAATCCAGACTCAAGAGACCCAGTACTTC. This codes for CASSIQTQETQYF.

This chain links TRBV29-1 with TRBJ2-1, with 12 nucleotides matching TRBD2. The CDR3 consists of 15 residues. CDR1 SQVTM and CDR2 ANQGSEA come from the germline V gene. Losses at the gene ends were 4 bases for V and 3 bases for J; bases not matched to a gene: 4. CDR3 coding DNA: TGCAGCGTTGTGCCTAGCGGGAGGGGCTACAATGAGCAGTTCTTC. Its translation is CSVVPSGRGYNEQFF.

This clonotype was seen only once. J is TRBJ1-6 and V is TRBV30; D might be TRBD1 (5 bases). The CDR3 runs to 14 residues. Germline V CDR1 and CDR2: GTSNPN, SVGIG (reference sequence). The ends were cut back, 0 bases at V and 10 bases at J, with 13 bases in the middle. The DNA for the CDR3 is TGTGCCTGGAGTGTACGCGACAGAGGGTCACCCCTCCACTTT. It encodes CAWSVRDRGSPLHF. The whole variable domain, remainder taken from reference TRBV30 and TRBJ1-6, is SQTIHQWPATLVQPVGSPLSLECTVEGTSNPNLYWYRQAAGRGLQLLFYSVGIGQISSEVPQNLSASRPQDRQFILSSKKLLLSDSGFYLCAWSVRDRGSPLHFGNGTRLTVT.